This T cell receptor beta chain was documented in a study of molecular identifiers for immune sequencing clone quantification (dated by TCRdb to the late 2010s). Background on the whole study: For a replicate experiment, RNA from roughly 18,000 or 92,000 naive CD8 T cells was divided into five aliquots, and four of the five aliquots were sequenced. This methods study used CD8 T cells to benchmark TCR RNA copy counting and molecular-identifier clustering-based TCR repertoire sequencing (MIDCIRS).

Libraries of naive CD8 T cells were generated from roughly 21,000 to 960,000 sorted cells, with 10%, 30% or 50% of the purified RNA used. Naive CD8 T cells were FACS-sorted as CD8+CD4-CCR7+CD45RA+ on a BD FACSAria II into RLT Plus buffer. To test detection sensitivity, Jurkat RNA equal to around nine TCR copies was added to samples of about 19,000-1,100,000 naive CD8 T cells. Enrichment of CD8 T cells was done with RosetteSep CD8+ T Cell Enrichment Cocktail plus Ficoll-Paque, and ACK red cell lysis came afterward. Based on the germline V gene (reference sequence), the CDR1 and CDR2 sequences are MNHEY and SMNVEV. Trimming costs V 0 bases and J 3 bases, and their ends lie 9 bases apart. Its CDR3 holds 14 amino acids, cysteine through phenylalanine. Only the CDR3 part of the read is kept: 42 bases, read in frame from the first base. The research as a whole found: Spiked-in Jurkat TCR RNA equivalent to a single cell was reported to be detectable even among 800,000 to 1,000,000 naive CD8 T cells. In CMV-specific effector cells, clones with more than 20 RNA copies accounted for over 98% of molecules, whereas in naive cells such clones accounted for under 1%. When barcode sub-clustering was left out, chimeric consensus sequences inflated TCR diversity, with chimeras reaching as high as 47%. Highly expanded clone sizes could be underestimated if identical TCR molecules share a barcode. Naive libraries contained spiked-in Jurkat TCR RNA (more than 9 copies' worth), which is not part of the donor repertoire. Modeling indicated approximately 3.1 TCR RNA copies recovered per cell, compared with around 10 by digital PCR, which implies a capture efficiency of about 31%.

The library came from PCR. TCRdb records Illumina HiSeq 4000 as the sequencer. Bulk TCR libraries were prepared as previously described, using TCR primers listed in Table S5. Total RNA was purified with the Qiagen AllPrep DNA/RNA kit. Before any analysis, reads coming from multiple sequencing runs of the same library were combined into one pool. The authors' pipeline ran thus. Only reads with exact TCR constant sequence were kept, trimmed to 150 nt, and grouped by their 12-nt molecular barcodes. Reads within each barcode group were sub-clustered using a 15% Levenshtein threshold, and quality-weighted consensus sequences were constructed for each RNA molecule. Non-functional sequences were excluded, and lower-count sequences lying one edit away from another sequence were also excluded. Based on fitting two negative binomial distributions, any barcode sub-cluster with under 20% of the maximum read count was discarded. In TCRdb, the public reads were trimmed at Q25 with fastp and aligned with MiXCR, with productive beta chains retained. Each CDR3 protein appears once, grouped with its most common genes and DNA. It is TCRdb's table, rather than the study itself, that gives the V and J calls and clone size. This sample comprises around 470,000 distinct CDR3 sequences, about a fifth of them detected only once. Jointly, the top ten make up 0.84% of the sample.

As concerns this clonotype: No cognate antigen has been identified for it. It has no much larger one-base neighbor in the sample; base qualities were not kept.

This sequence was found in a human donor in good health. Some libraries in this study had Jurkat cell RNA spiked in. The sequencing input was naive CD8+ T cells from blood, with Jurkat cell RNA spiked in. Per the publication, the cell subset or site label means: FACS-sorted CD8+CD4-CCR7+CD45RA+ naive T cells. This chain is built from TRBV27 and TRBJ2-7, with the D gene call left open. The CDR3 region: CASSLSVTNYEQYF. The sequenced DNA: TGTGCCAGCAGTTTATCGGTAACGAACTACGAGCAGTACTTC.